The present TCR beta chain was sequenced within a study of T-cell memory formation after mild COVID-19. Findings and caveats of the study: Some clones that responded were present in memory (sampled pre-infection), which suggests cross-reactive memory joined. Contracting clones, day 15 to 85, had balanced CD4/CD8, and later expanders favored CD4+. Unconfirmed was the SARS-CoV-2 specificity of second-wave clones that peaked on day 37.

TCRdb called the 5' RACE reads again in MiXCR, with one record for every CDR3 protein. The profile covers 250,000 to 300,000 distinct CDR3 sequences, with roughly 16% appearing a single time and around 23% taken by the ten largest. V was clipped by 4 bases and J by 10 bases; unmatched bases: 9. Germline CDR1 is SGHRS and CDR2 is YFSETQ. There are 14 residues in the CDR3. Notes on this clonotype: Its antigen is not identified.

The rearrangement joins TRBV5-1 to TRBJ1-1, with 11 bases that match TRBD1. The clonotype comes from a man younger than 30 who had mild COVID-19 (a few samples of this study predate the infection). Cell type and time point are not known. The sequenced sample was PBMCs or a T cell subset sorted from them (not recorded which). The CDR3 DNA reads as TGCGCCAGCAGCCAGGACAGGGGGCGAGCTCCAGCTTTCTTT. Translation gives CASSQDRGRAPAFF.